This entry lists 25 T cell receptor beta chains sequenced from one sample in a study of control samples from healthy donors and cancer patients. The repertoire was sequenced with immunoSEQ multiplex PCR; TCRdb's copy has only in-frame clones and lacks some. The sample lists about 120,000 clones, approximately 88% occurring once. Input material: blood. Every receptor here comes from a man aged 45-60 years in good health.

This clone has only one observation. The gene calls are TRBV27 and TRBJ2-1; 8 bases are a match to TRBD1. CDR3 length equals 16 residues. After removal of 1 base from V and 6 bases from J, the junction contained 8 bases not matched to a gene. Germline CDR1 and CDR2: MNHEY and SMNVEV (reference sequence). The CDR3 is CASSLFRDRPGNEQFF. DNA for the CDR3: TGTGCCAGCAGTTTATTCCGGGACAGGCCGGGCAATGAGCAGTTCTTC.

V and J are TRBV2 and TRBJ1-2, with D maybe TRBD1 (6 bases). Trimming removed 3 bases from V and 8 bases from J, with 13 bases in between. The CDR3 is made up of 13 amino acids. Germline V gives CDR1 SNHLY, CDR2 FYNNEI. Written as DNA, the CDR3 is TGTGCCAGCAGTGACCAGGGGTCGGAAGGCTACACCTTC. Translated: CASSDQGSEGYTF.

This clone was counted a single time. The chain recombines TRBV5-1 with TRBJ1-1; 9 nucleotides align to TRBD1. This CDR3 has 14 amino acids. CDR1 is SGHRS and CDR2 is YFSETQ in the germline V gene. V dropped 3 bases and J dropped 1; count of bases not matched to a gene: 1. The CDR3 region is CASSWGQGNTEAFF. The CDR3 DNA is TGCGCCAGCAGCTGGGGACAGGGGAACACTGAAGCTTTCTTT. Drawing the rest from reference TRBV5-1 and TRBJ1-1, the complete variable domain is KAGVTQTPRYLIKTRGQQVTLSCSPISGHRSVSWYQQTPGQGLQFLFEYFSETQRNKGNFPGRFSGRQFSNSRSEMNVSTLELGDSALYLCASSWGQGNTEAFFGQGTRLTVV.

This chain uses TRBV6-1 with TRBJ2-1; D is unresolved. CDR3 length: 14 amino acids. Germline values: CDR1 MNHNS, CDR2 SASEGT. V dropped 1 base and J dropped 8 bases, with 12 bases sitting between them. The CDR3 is CASSEGNRLDEQFF. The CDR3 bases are TGTGCCAGCAGTGAAGGGAATCGCCTGGATGAGCAGTTCTTC.

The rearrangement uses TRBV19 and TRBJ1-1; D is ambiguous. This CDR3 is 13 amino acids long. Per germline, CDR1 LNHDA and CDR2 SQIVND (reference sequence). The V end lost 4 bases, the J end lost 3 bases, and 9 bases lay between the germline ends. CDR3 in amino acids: CASSTTRDTEAFF. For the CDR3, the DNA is TGTGCCAGTAGTACCACTCGGGACACTGAAGCTTTCTTT.

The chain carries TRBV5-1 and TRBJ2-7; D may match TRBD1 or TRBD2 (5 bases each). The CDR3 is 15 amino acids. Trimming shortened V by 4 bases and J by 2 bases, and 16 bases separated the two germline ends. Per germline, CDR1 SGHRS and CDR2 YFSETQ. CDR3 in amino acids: CASSRDGTATYEQYF. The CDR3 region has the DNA TGCGCCAGCAGCCGCGACGGGACGGCAACCTACGAGCAGTACTTC.

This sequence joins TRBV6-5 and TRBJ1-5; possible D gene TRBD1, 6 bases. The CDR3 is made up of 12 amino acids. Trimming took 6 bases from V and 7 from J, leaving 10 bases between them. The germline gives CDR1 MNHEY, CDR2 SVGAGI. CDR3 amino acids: CASRGGRQPQHF. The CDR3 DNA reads TGTGCCAGCAGGGGGGGGCGGCAGCCCCAGCATTTT.

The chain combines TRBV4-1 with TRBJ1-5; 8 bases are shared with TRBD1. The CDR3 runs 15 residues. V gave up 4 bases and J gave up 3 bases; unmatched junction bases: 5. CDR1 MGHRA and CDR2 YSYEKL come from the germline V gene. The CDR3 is CASSLGQGLNQPQHF. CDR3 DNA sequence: TGCGCCAGCAGCCTCGGACAGGGCCTCAATCAGCCCCAGCATTTT.

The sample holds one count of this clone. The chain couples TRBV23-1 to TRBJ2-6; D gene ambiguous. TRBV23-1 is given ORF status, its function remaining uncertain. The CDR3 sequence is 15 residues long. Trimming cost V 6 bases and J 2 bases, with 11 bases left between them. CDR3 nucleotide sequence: TGCGCCAGCAGGATAAACCCCGCTGGGGCCAACGTCCTGACTTTC. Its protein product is CASRINPAGANVLTF.

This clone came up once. CDR3 coding DNA: TGTGCCATCAGTGAGTTCTCGGACAATTACCAAGAGACCCAGTACTTC. This codes for CAISEFSDNYQETQYF. The genes are TRBV10-3 and TRBJ2-5, with TRBD1 as a possible D gene (5 bases). Germline lookup yields CDR1 ENHRY and CDR2 SYGVKD. CDR3 size: 16 residues. Trimming took 1 base from V and 0 from J, leaving 12 bases between them.

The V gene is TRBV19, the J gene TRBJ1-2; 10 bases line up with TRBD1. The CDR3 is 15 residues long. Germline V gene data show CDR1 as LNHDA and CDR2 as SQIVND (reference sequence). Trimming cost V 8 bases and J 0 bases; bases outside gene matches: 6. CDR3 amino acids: CASYWTGGSNYGYTF. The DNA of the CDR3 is TGTGCCAGTTACTGGACAGGGGGGTCTAACTATGGCTACACCTTC.

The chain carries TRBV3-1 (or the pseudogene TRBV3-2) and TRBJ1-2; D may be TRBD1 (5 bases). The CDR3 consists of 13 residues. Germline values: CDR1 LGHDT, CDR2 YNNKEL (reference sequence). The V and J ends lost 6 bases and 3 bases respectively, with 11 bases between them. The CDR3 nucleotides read TGTGCCAGCAGTCGACAGTCAGACTATGGCTACACCTTC. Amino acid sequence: CASSRQSDYGYTF.

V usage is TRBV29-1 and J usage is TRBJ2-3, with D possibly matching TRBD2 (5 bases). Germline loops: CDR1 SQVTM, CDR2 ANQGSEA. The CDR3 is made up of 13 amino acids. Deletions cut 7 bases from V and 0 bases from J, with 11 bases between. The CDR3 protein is CSAGLPSTDTQYF. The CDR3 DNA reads TGCAGCGCTGGACTGCCTAGCACAGATACGCAGTATTTT.

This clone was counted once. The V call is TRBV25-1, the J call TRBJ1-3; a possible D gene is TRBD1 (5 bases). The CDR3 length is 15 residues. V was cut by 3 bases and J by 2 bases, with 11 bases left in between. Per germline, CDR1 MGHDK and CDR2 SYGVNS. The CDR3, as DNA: TGTGCCAGCAGTGACCCGGGACCGACTGGAAACACCATATATTTT. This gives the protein CASSDPGPTGNTIYF.

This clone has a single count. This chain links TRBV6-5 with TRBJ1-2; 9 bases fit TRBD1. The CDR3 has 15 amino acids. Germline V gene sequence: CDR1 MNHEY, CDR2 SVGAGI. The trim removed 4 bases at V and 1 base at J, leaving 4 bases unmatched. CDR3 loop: CASSSGQGLNYGYTF. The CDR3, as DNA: TGTGCCAGCAGTTCGGGACAGGGCCTTAACTATGGCTACACCTTC.

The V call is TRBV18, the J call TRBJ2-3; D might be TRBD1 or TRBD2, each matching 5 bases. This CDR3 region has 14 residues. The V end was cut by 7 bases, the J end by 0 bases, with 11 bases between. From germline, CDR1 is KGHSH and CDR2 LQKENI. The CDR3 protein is CASLRGQSTDTQYF. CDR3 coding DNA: TGTGCCAGCTTGAGGGGCCAGAGCACAGATACGCAGTATTTT. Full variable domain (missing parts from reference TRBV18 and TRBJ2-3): NAGVMQNPRHLVRRRGQEARLRCSPMKGHSHVYWYRQLPEEGLKFMVYLQKENIIDESGMPKERFSAEFPKEGPSILRIQQVVRGDSAAYFCASLRGQSTDTQYFGPGTRLTVL.

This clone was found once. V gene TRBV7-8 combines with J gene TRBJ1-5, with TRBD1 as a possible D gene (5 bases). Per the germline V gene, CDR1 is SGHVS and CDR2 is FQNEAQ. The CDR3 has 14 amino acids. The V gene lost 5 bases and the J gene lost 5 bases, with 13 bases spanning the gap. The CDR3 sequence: CASSAGAGHQPQHF. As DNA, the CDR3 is TGTGCCAGCAGCGCCGGGGCCGGTCATCAGCCCCAGCATTTT.

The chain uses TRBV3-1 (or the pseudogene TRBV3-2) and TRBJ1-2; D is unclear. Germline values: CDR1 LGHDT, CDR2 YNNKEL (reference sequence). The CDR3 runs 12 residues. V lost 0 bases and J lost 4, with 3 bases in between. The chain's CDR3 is CASSQDAYGYTF. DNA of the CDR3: TGTGCCAGCAGCCAAGATGCCTATGGCTACACCTTC.

This CDR3 reads CASGWRGIDTQYF. As DNA, the CDR3 is TGCGCCAGCGGCTGGCGGGGGATAGATACGCAGTATTTT. The V gene is TRBV4-1, the J gene TRBJ2-3; 7 nucleotides align to TRBD2. V dropped 8 bases and J dropped 5; count of bases not matched to a gene: 7. Germline CDR1 MGHRA, CDR2 YSYEKL. The CDR3 has 13 amino acids.

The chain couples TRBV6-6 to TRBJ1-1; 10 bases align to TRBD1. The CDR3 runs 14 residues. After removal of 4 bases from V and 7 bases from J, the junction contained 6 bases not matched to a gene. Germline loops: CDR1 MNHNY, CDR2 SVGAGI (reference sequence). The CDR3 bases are TGTGCCAGCAGTTTGACAGGGGGCTACGGTGAAGCTTTCTTT. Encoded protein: CASSLTGGYGEAFF.

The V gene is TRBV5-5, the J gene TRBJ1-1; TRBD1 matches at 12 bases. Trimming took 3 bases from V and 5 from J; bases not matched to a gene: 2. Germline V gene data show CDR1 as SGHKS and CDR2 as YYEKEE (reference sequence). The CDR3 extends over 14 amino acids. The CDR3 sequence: CASSSGQGATEAFF. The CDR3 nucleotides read TGTGCCAGCAGCTCGGGACAGGGGGCGACTGAAGCTTTCTTT.

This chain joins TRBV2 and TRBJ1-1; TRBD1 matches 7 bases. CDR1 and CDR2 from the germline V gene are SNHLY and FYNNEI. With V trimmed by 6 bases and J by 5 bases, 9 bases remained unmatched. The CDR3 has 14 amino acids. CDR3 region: CASSATGTGTEAFF. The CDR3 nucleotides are TGTGCCAGCAGCGCGACAGGGACGGGTACTGAAGCTTTCTTT.

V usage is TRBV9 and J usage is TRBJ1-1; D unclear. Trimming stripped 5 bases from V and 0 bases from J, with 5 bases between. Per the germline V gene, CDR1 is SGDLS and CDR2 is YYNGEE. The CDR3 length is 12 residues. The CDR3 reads CASRGMNTEAFF. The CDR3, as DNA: TGTGCCAGCAGGGGGATGAACACTGAAGCTTTCTTT.

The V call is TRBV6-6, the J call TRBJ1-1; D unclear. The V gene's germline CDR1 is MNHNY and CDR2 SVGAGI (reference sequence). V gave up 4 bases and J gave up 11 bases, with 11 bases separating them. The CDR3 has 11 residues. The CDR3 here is CASSSPTGAFF. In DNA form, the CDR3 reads TGTGCCAGCAGTTCGCCTACGGGGGCTTTCTTT.

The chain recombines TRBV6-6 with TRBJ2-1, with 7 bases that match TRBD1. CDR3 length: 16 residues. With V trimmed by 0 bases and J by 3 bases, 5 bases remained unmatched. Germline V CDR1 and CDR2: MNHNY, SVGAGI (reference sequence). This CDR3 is CASSYSGRGNYNEQFF. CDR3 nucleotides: TGTGCCAGCAGTTACTCCGGCAGGGGGAACTACAATGAGCAGTTCTTC.